This T cell receptor beta chain was sequenced for a study of cytomegalovirus exposure and HLA in healthy donors. A remark on this clone: Its specificity is not known.

Researchers ran the PCR with 60 Vbeta and 13 Jbeta primers. Some clones are missing from TCRdb's copy, which holds only in-frame ones; the method was immunoSEQ multiplex PCR. The repertoire consists of more than 60,000 clones, with 78% occurring once and the leading ten covering nearly 9%. Germline loops: CDR1 ENHRY, CDR2 SYGVKD. Germline trimming cut 6 bases from V and 7 bases from J; bases unmatched to any gene: 17. The CDR3 length is 16 residues. Study findings and constraints: Earlier results showed most TCR beta V segments being productive about 87% or about 30% of the time. Per published accounts, TCR beta sequences correctly predicted the HLA-A and HLA-B alleles of most subjects.

The sample taken for sequencing was PBMCs. The origin of this receptor is a woman aged 40 to 50 in good health and CMV-seropositive. The chain employs TRBV10-3 and TRBJ1-2; 7 bases align to TRBD1. This chain's CDR3 is CAISMGQPQTSGGYTF. Here the CDR3 DNA reads TGTGCCATCAGCATGGGACAGCCGCAAACCTCCGGTGGCTACACCTTC.